This T cell receptor (beta chain) was captured in a study of shared clonotypes between healthy human individuals (TCRdb year 2020). Study-level background: A couple of women and three men aged 18 to 49 years were included in the cohort. Libraries were prepared and TCR repertoires were sequenced by different laboratories using diverse techniques, in order to increase sequencing depth and limit assay-specific biases. Between about 0.9 and 9 billion PBMCs per donor were obtained by leukapheresis. For each donor, CD4 naive and CD4 memory were each run on three plates, CD8 naive on two plates, and CD8 memory on one plate. Blood TCR repertoires of a handful of healthy adults were deeply sequenced to estimate repertoire size and the extent of clonotype sharing between individuals.

From a lookup of the germline V gene, CDR1 and CDR2 are SGHAT and FQNNGV. The germline ends are 21 bases apart after V is trimmed by 5 bases and J by 2 bases. The CDR3 runs 17 amino acids, cysteine and phenylalanine included. The retained sequence is limited to the CDR3, 51 bases, with the frame set at the first base. Using the deep immunoSEQ assay, multiplex PCR amplified TCR CDR3 regions from genomic DNA. Extracted genomic DNA from each cell subset was spread evenly across all wells of several immunoSEQ 96-well plates, with each plate serving as a replicate. For sorted subsets, around 200 ng genomic DNA, equal to some 28,000 T cell genomes, was loaded into each replicate PCR. Purified libraries were measured with a Qubit 3.0 fluorometer, size-checked on a Bioanalyzer 2100, and measured again with the KAPA Library Quantification kit. Every immunoSEQ 96-well plate was sequenced on a separate single-read 150-cycle Illumina NextSeq 550 flow cell. Processing in the source paper ran as follows. Because only junctional sequences without quality scores were contained in the immunoSEQ output, filtering matching that applied to full-length reads could not be performed. Sequences were annotated with PyIR, a Python wrapper for IgBLAST v1.9, and V/J genes and CDR3 were assigned using IMGT germline references. Reads were filtered out if the reads had weak V/J assignments (E-value above 1e-6), no CDR3, stop codons, out-of-frame junctions, or ambiguous translated residues. V3J clonotypes were defined as sequences sharing the same inferred V gene, J gene, and CDR3 amino acid sequence. The percentage overlap between two repertoires was calculated by dividing the number of shared unique clonotypes by the size of the smaller repertoire. Richness of each repertoire was evaluated using RTK rarefaction, the Chao1 estimator, and Recon v2.1 estimates of unobserved clonotypes. Generation probabilities were computed with OLGA for all TCRbeta clonotypes obtained by the gDNA method from several donors. TCRdb retrieved this table from immuneACCESS and kept in-frame rearrangements only. Not all clones are present; in checked studies, unresolved V genes account for under half, and no reason is known for the remainder. From that table come the V and J calls and clone size; the DNA was used to work out D and trimming. The sample table holds about 380,000 clones, of which around 96% were seen once. The ten largest clones represent about 0.34% of the sample.

The research as a whole found: Incomplete sequencing was indicated by rarefaction of sorted-subset datasets, despite the large sequencing depth. Larger estimated clonotype richness was generally found for naive subsets than for memory subsets. Higher generation probabilities were observed for clonotypes shared by all four sorted-subset donors than for non-shared clonotypes. Because the study included a small number of donors, the genetic and exposure-history diversity represented was limited. Pairwise subsampling led to the expectation that sequencing depth would affect the degree of clonotype sharing among donors. Sampling was restricted to blood, and TCR repertoires in tissues likely differ from the TCR repertoires found in blood. When a few donors were compared, the shared fraction of clonotypes was 5% to 6.5% for naive CD4, 3.5% for naive CD8, 2% to 2.5% for memory CD4, and 0.35% to 0.4% for memory CD8.

Comment on this clone: Its antigen is not yet known. Base qualities are not provided; no much larger clone lies one nucleotide away. Other nucleotide sequences in the sample specify the same CDR3.

The donors were healthy, HIV-negative adults who had no recently reported acute infections or vaccinations. All donors were Caucasian adults living in Nashville, Tennessee, USA. CD8 memory samples combined magnetically selected CD45RO+ cells with CCR7-negative CD45RA+ effector memory (TemRA) cells. After blood collection by leukapheresis, PBMCs were isolated using Ficoll-Histopaque density gradient centrifugation and then cryopreserved in the vapor phase of liquid nitrogen. Purity and quantity of every magnetically sorted T cell population were checked by analytical flow cytometry. Each sorted fraction had its genomic DNA isolated and then quantified by UV absorbance on a Nanodrop 2000c.

The V gene is TRBV11-2 and the J gene is TRBJ2-5, with the D assignment possibly TRBD1 or TRBD2, given 5 matching bases for each. Source material: memory CD8+ T cells sorted from blood. The cell subset or site label corresponds to: CD45RO+ cells pooled with CCR7-negative TemRA cells. The receptor was derived from a man in his thirties or forties in good health. The nucleotide sequence reads as follows: TGTGCCAGCAGCGGGACGCCCGGGAACCCCCTACAAGAGACCCAGTACTTC. This translates into CASSGTPGNPLQETQYF.